This entry describes one T cell receptor (beta chain). Its antigen is still unknown. These data come from a study of monozygotic twins with inflammatory bowel disease. cDNA for TCRalpha and TCRbeta was amplified by nested PCRs of about 15 then approximately 9 cycles. TCRdb reprocessed the 5' RACE reads, with one entry per CDR3 protein and no DNA. The sample totals around 140,000 distinct CDR3 sequences. Study-wide results and caveats: Compared with healthy co-twins, IBD patients showed reduced TCRbeta repertoire diversity by inverse Simpson.

The CDR3 runs to 18 residues. Germline-derived CDR1 and CDR2 are SGHAT and FQNNGV. The clonotype originates from a human donor with ulcerative colitis or Crohn's disease, or a healthy co-twin of an affected twin (not recorded which). Input material: blood. This chain joins TRBV11-2 and TRBJ2-4; TCRdb's D gene call, TRBD1, goes unchecked for lack of DNA. CDR3 loop: CASSPAGTLILAKNIQYF. The complete variable domain, with remaining parts taken from reference TRBV11-2 and TRBJ2-4, reads EAGVAQSPRYKIIEKRQSVAFWCNPISGHATLYWYQQILGQGPKLLIQFQNNGVVDDSQLPKDRFSAERLKGVDSTLKIQPAKLEDSAVYLCASSPAGTLILAKNIQYFGAGTRLSVL.